This T cell receptor (beta chain) originates from a study of metastatic and nonmetastatic thyroid tumors. Study context: Comparative analysis of repertoires was undertaken across blood and tumor or nodule tissue obtained from malignant and benign thyroid patients. Overall study findings and caveats: TCR beta diversity was reportedly significantly higher in malignant thyroid tumors than benign nodules, in blood and tumor.

There were no patients who had received any treatment before thyroid surgery. As processed by the authors: CDR3 was compared across clinicopathological groups, and the resulting differences were used to build a distant-metastasis classifier for papillary thyroid cancer. MiXCR reprocessed the PCR reads for TCRdb. Clone size and V and J calls follow TCRdb, not the original study. The sample consists of 30,000 to 45,000 clones, 30% to 40% of them appearing once. This clone is medium-sized by share. Its target is unknown. In germline, CDR1 is SGHTA, CDR2 FQGNSA. V shed 9 bases and J shed 5 bases, with 17 bases lying between them. This CDR3 region has 13 residues.

The material sequenced was tumor tissue. The chain has TRBV7-2 and TRBJ2-7; the D gene is possibly TRBD2 (6 bases). This TCR derives from a female donor with papillary thyroid cancer or a benign thyroid nodule (not recorded which). Some clones in this sample may be carry-over from other donors' samples. The CDR3 DNA is TGTGCCAGTAAGGACTACCTAGGGGACGAGCAGTACTTC. Residues: CASKDYLGDEQYF.